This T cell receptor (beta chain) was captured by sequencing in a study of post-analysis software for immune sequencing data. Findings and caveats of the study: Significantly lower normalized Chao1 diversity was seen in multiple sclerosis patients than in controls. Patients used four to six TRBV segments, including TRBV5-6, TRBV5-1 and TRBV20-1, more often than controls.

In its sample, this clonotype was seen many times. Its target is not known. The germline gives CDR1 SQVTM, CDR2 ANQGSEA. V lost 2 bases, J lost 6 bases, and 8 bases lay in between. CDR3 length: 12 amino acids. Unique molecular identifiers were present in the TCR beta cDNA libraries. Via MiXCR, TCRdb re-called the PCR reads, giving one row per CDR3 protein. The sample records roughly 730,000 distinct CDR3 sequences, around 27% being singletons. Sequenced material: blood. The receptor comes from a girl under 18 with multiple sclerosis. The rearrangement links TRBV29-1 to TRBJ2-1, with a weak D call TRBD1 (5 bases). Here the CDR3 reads CSVEPRANEQFF. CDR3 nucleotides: TGCAGCGTTGAACCCAGGGCCAATGAGCAGTTCTTC.